The 10 T cell receptor beta chains listed next were all sequenced from one sample in a study of blood T cell repertoires in COVID-19 (dated by TCRdb to the early 2020s). The receptor library was made with the immunoSEQ multiplex PCR assay. TCRdb took over this immuneACCESS table, retaining in-frame rearrangements with V and J assigned. Such tables are incomplete; in checked studies, under half of the missing clones stem from an unresolved V gene, and the remainder is unexplained. Across this sample there are some 200,000 clones, with less than 90% seen only once. Of the sample, 15% to 20% is held by the ten largest clones. Sequenced sample: peripheral blood. The receptors derive from a woman older than 75 with active or convalescent COVID-19.

This rearrangement joins TRBV6-1 to TRBJ2-6; TRBD1 agrees at 7 bases. There are 18 residues in the CDR3. V lost 0 bases and J lost 4; bases outside the gene matches: 9. Germline V lookup: CDR1 MNHNS, CDR2 SASEGT. The CDR3 loop is CASSEAPPGGSGANVLTF. CDR3 bases: TGTGCCAGCAGTGAAGCTCCGCCAGGGGGATCCGGGGCCAACGTCCTGACTTTC.

The gene calls are TRBV28 and TRBJ1-2; possibly TRBD1 for D (5 bases). The CDR3 has 15 amino acids. Trimming shortened V by 2 bases and J by 4 bases, and 14 bases separated the two germline ends. Germline V lookup: CDR1 MDHEN, CDR2 SYDVKM. CDR3 loop: CASSLPPRRGYGYTF. The CDR3 bases are TGTGCCAGCAGTTTACCACCTAGGAGGGGCTATGGCTACACCTTC.

The rearrangement joins TRBV10-3 to TRBJ2-3, with 7 nucleotides matching TRBD2. V lost 2 bases to trimming and J lost 0 bases; unmatched junction nucleotides: 8. Germline loops: CDR1 ENHRY, CDR2 SYGVKD. The CDR3 extends over 17 amino acids. CDR3 loop: CAISEHPGRSSTDTQYF. As DNA, the CDR3 is TGTGCCATCAGTGAGCATCCCGGGAGGTCTAGCACAGATACGCAGTATTTT.

Concerning this clone itself: A junction boundary mismatches the germline segment, possibly from a read error. This chain uses TRBV29-1 with TRBJ2-3; 7 bases match TRBD1. The CDR3 spans 13 residues. Germline V gene data show CDR1 as SQVTM and CDR2 as ANQGSEA. CDR3 nucleotides: TGCAGCGTCGAAGCTACAGGGGTGGATACGCAGTATTTT. It yields the protein CSVEATGVDTQYF.

This clone came up once. This rearrangement joins TRBV4-3 to TRBJ2-7; TRBD1 aligns across 9 bases. V trimming: 0 bases; J trimming: 4 bases; junction bases outside the gene matches: 7. The CDR3 extends over 16 amino acids. From germline, CDR1 is LGHNA and CDR2 YSLEER. The CDR3 sequence is CASSQDPGTGFYEQYF. CDR3 coding DNA: TGCGCCAGCAGCCAAGACCCAGGGACAGGGTTTTACGAGCAGTACTTC.

The CDR3 here is CASSWRELSGNTIYF. In nucleotides, the CDR3 is TGTGCCAGCAGTTGGAGGGAACTTTCTGGAAACACCATATATTTT. The V call is TRBV6-6, the J call TRBJ1-3; D is unclear. This CDR3 has 15 amino acids. The V end lost 4 bases, the J end lost 1 base, and 11 bases lay between the germline ends. The germline CDR1 and CDR2 sequences are MNHNY and SVGAGI (reference sequence).

The V and J genes are TRBV30 and TRBJ2-1, with TRBD2 identical over 9 bases. The CDR3 covers 13 residues. Germline values: CDR1 GTSNPN, CDR2 SVGIG (reference sequence). Here the CDR3 DNA reads TGTGCTAGGGGCGGCGGGGGGGCAAAGGAGCAGTTCTTC. Residues: CARGGGGAKEQFF.

This clone showed up just a few times. The chain links TRBV6-1 to TRBJ2-7; a weak D match, TRBD2 (5 bases). From germline, CDR1 is MNHNS and CDR2 SASEGT. The CDR3 contains 11 residues. Trimming removed 0 bases from V and 12 bases from J, with 9 bases in between. The CDR3 here is CASSEAPEGYF. CDR3 coding DNA: TGTGCCAGCAGTGAAGCCCCCGAGGGGTACTTC.

The J gene is TRBJ1-2, the V gene TRBV5-1; 9 bases fit TRBD1. V was clipped by 0 bases and J by 8 bases; unmatched bases: 8. CDR3 size: 15 residues. The germline V gene encodes CDR1 SGHRS and CDR2 YFSETQ. CDR3 bases: TGCGCCAGCAGCTTGGAACCGGGACAGGGTGGCGGCTACACCTTC. It yields the protein CASSLEPGQGGGYTF.

The V and J genes are TRBV19 and TRBJ1-2; 10 nucleotides match TRBD1. CDR1 LNHDA and CDR2 SQIVND come from the germline V gene (reference sequence). The V and J ends lost 0 bases and 2 bases, in that order; junction bases with no gene match: 3. The CDR3 is 16 residues long. CDR3 DNA: TGTGCCAGTAGTATAGATCCGACAGGGGGCAACTATGGCTACACCTTC. Its translation: CASSIDPTGGNYGYTF.